The T cell receptor beta chain described here comes from a study of monozygotic twins with inflammatory bowel disease. Overall study results and limits: In these data, no single strong IBD-associated signal or clonotype received support. Heterogeneous immunosuppressive treatment regimens may have introduced variability into patient repertoires.

Researchers generated cDNA in eight separate reactions per sample. TCRdb re-called the 5' RACE reads and gives one entry per CDR3 protein, without DNA. The repertoire table contains approximately 420,000 distinct CDR3 sequences. Worth noting for this clonotype: Its antigen is unidentified.

The CDR3 runs to 14 residues. From germline, CDR1 is SGDLS and CDR2 YYNGEE. The sample consisted of blood. The source is a human donor with ulcerative colitis or Crohn's disease, or a healthy co-twin of an affected twin (not recorded which). The V gene is TRBV9, the J gene TRBJ1-3; TCRdb calls TRBD1, which cannot be checked without DNA. CDR3 residues: CASSVEGAGNTIYF.